The 29 T cell receptor beta chains below come from one sample, sequenced in a study of T cells in Graves' hyperthyroidism and ophthalmopathy. TCR beta CDR3 region amplification was performed from RNA transcripts. Initially, a first-round RT-PCR of the TCR CDR3 employed the HTBI primer set. One entry per CDR3 protein results from TCRdb running MiXCR on the multiplex PCR reads. The sample lists hundreds of thousands of distinct CDR3 sequences, less than 45% occurring once. Sequenced material: peripheral blood or thyroid tissue (not recorded which). All receptors derive from an adult man with Graves' disease, either hyperthyroidism or ophthalmopathy (not recorded which).

This clonotype was counted at least ten times. Written as DNA, the CDR3 is TGTGCCAGCCCACGGGACACCAAGTTCTATGGCTACACCTTC. It codes for CASPRDTKFYGYTF. The chain recombines TRBV2 with TRBJ1-2; a weak D match, TRBD1 (6 bases). Deletions cut 8 bases from V and 4 bases from J, with 17 bases between. This CDR3 has 14 residues. CDR1 and CDR2 (germline): SNHLY, FYNNEI.

This chain connects TRBV5-1 to TRBJ1-2, with 9 bases lining up with TRBD1. This CDR3 has 15 residues. Per germline, CDR1 SGHRS and CDR2 YFSETQ. Trimming removed 7 bases from V and 4 bases from J; junction bases left unmatched: 11. In DNA form, the CDR3 reads TGCGCCAGCTTGACCGGGACAGGGTCTGCCTATGGCTACACCTTC. Residues: CASLTGTGSAYGYTF.

The chain couples TRBV13 to TRBJ2-2; a possible D gene is TRBD2 (6 bases). Deletions cut 3 bases from V and 4 bases from J, with 12 bases between. Germline V gene lookup returns CDR1 PRHDT and CDR2 FYEKMQ (reference sequence). This CDR3 has 15 residues. Here the CDR3 reads CASSLGGTGTGELFF. The DNA for the CDR3 is TGTGCCAGCAGCTTGGGCGGGACGGGCACCGGGGAGCTGTTTTTT.

In its sample, this clonotype was seen a few times. The gene calls are TRBV19 and TRBJ1-5, with unresolved D. Germline loops: CDR1 LNHDA, CDR2 SQIVND (reference sequence). V dropped 3 bases and J dropped 5 bases, with 5 bases sitting between them. This CDR3 has 12 residues. CDR3 protein: CASSILDQPQHF. The CDR3, as DNA: TGTGCCAGTAGTATTCTAGATCAGCCCCAGCATTTT.

This clonotype was recorded at least ten times. The chain links TRBV5-1 to TRBJ1-6; no clear D. Germline V gives CDR1 SGHRS, CDR2 YFSETQ. This CDR3 is built from 14 residues. Between the trimmed V and J ends, which lost 1 base and 10 bases, there was a span of 12 bases. The CDR3 sequence is CASSLTVEASPLHF. CDR3 DNA: TGCGCCAGCAGCTTGACGGTGGAGGCGTCACCCCTCCACTTT.

This clonotype came up a few times. This chain uses TRBV7-2 with TRBJ2-7; D unclear. The germline V gene encodes CDR1 SGHTA and CDR2 FQGNSA. This CDR3 comprises 15 residues. The V and J ends lost 1 base and 0 bases respectively, with 10 bases between them. The CDR3 sequence is CASSLGPGLSYEQYF. CDR3 in DNA: TGTGCCAGCAGCTTAGGACCGGGCCTCTCCTACGAGCAGTACTTC.

The rearrangement joins TRBV25-1 to TRBJ1-2; 8 positions agree with TRBD1. Germline trimming cut 1 base from V and 4 bases from J; bases unmatched to any gene: 5. The CDR3 extends over 15 amino acids. The germline V gene has CDR1 MGHDK and CDR2 SYGVNS. The CDR3: CASSESPGGIYGYTF. Written as DNA, the CDR3 is TGTGCCAGCAGTGAATCTCCAGGGGGCATCTATGGCTACACCTTC.

This clonotype was observed many times. The chain recombines TRBV2 with TRBJ1-5; no firm D call. The V gene lost 10 bases and the J gene lost 0 bases, with 10 bases spanning the gap. Germline V gene sequence: CDR1 SNHLY, CDR2 FYNNEI. The CDR3 covers 13 residues. The CDR3 region has the DNA TGTGCCACCAACGGGGATAGCAATCAGCCCCAGCATTTT. This codes for CATNGDSNQPQHF.

On this clonotype itself: A clone one base away is much larger, so this may be a read error. The V and J genes are TRBV24-1 and TRBJ1-1; a weak D match, TRBD1 (6 bases). This CDR3 contains 13 residues. Per germline, CDR1 KGHDR and CDR2 SFDVKD. DNA for the CDR3: TGTGCCGCCAGTGGGGACACGAACACTGAAGCTTTCTTT. It codes for CAASGDTNTEAFF.

The V call is TRBV20-1, the J call TRBJ1-4, with 7 bases identical to TRBD1. The CDR3 runs 15 residues. J was trimmed by 8 bases and V by 5 bases; bases with no gene match: 14. From germline, CDR1 is DFQATT and CDR2 SNEGSKA (reference sequence). The CDR3 DNA follows: TGCAGTGCTCCTCAGACAGGGAAAGTCTGGGAAAAACTGTTTTTT. Encoded protein: CSAPQTGKVWEKLFF.

The chain uses TRBV20-1 and TRBJ2-5, with TRBD1 matching over 7 bases. The CDR3 is 13 residues long. After removal of 6 bases from V and 5 bases from J, the junction contained 9 bases not matched to a gene. Germline V lookup: CDR1 DFQATT, CDR2 SNEGSKA (reference sequence). CDR3 amino acids: CSARATGTETQYF. The CDR3 bases are TGCAGTGCCAGGGCGACAGGGACGGAGACCCAGTACTTC.

The chain combines TRBV7-8 with TRBJ2-7, with D possibly matching TRBD1 (6 bases). CDR3 length equals 14 residues. Trimming stripped 5 bases from V and 3 bases from J, with 14 bases between. CDR1 SGHVS and CDR2 FQNEAQ come from the germline V gene. In nucleotides, the CDR3 is TGTGCCAGCAGCATGACAGGTTCGAGCTACGAGCAGTACTTC. This gives the protein CASSMTGSSYEQYF. Full variable domain (outside the CDR3, taken from reference TRBV7-8 and TRBJ2-7): GAGVSQSPRYKVAKRGQDVALRCDPISGHVSLFWYQQALGQGPEFLTYFQNEAQLDKSGLPSDRFFAERPEGSVSTLKIQRTQQEDSAVYLCASSMTGSSYEQYFGPGTRLTVT.

This clonotype appeared many times. This chain uses TRBV10-3 with TRBJ2-5, with TRBD1 matching 8 bases. The junction had 4 bases not matched to a gene; V was cut back by 6 bases and J by 4 bases. Germline-derived CDR1 and CDR2 are ENHRY and SYGVKD. The CDR3 has 13 residues. CDR3 region: CAISPGTGETQYF. The DNA for the CDR3 is TGTGCCATCAGCCCCGGGACAGGAGAGACCCAGTACTTC.

This clonotype was seen a few times. The V and J genes are TRBV9 and TRBJ2-2; 7 bases agree with TRBD1. The CDR3 has 13 amino acids. Germline CDR1 SGDLS, CDR2 YYNGEE. V was clipped by 10 bases and J by 5 bases; unmatched bases: 8. CDR3 nucleotides: TGTGCCTGCCAGGGGGACCAGACCGGGGAGCTGTTTTTT. Its protein is CACQGDQTGELFF.

The chain combines TRBV15 with TRBJ2-6, with D uncertain. This CDR3 has 16 amino acids. V was cut by 0 bases and J by 2 bases, with 8 bases left in between. The germline CDR1 and CDR2 sequences are LNHNV and YYDKDF (reference sequence). The CDR3 sequence: CATSRDEGTGANVLTF. CDR3 DNA sequence: TGTGCCACCAGCAGAGACGAAGGGACTGGGGCCAACGTCCTGACTTTC.

Many counts were recorded for this clonotype. The chain links TRBV24-1 to TRBJ2-7; a possible D gene is TRBD2 (5 bases). This CDR3 is built from 13 residues. Germline CDR1 reads KGHDR; CDR2 reads SFDVKD. V was trimmed by 2 bases and J by 6 bases, leaving 10 bases between them. CDR3 DNA sequence: TGTGCCACCAGTGATTACCGGGGTGGCGAGCAGTACTTC. Translating it yields CATSDYRGGEQYF.

This clonotype turned up a few times. The V call is TRBV5-6, the J call TRBJ1-2; 7 nucleotides match TRBD1. The germline V gene encodes CDR1 SGHDT and CDR2 YYEEEE. V lost 4 bases to trimming and J lost 8 bases; unmatched junction nucleotides: 5. There are 12 residues in the CDR3. The CDR3 DNA reads as TGTGCCAGCAGCCCAGGGACAGTCGGCTACACCTTC. This codes for CASSPGTVGYTF.

This clonotype was seen a few times. The CDR3 DNA reads TGTGCCAGCAGCTTAGGGCCCGGGACAGGAAGAAATCAGCCCCAGCATTTT. Translating it yields CASSLGPGTGRNQPQHF. The chain couples TRBV7-6 to TRBJ1-5, with 8 bases that match TRBD1. The V gene end was trimmed by 1 base and the J gene end by 4 bases; junction bases not matched to a gene: 9. Per the germline V gene, CDR1 is SGHVS and CDR2 is FNYEAQ. The CDR3 sequence is 17 residues long.

This chain links TRBV15 with TRBJ2-5, with 13 bases lining up with TRBD2. Per germline, CDR1 LNHNV and CDR2 YYDKDF (reference sequence). Germline trimming cut 3 bases from V and 5 bases from J; bases unmatched to any gene: 9. The length of the CDR3 is 17 residues. CDR3 sequence reads: CATSSRTSGSGRETQYF. In nucleotides, the CDR3 is TGTGCCACCAGCAGCCGGACTAGCGGGAGCGGCCGGGAGACCCAGTACTTC.

This clonotype was found many times. The chain has TRBV2 and TRBJ1-2, with 7 bases identical to TRBD1. V trimming: 4 bases; J trimming: 6 bases; junction bases outside the gene matches: 5. CDR1 SNHLY and CDR2 FYNNEI come from the germline V gene. This CDR3 has 13 amino acids. CDR3 sequence reads: CASSVLGTDGYTF. Here the CDR3 DNA reads TGTGCCAGCAGTGTACTAGGGACAGATGGCTACACCTTC.

This clonotype was found a few times. The chain is built from TRBV20-1 and TRBJ2-7; TRBD1 is a possible D gene (5 bases). Between the trimmed V and J ends, which lost 1 base and 2 bases, there was a span of 6 bases. The germline V gene has CDR1 DFQATT and CDR2 SNEGSKA (reference sequence). The CDR3 contains 12 residues. The CDR3 sequence: CSARGTTYEQYF. For the CDR3, the DNA is TGCAGTGCTAGAGGGACAACCTACGAGCAGTACTTC.

This chain joins TRBV29-1 and TRBJ1-5; maybe TRBD1 (5 bases). Germline CDR1 SQVTM, CDR2 ANQGSEA. The CDR3 totals 15 residues. The V end lost 3 bases, the J end lost 2 bases, and 14 bases lay between the germline ends. For the CDR3, the DNA is TGCAGCGTTGAGGGGACGTTCGGGGGCAATCAGCCCCAGCATTTT. This encodes CSVEGTFGGNQPQHF.

The count of this clonotype is one. The rearrangement joins TRBV20-1 to TRBJ1-1, with a tentative D call TRBD1 (6 bases). The CDR3 length is 14 residues. Trimming shortened V by 2 bases and J by 1 base, and 11 bases separated the two germline ends. In germline, CDR1 is DFQATT, CDR2 SNEGSKA (reference sequence). CDR3 in amino acids: CSARQGHPNTEAFF. The CDR3 region has the DNA TGCAGTGCTAGACAGGGACACCCGAACACTGAAGCTTTCTTT.

This clonotype has a count of ten or more. The chain couples TRBV7-8 to TRBJ1-1; the D is unclear. Germline CDR1 and CDR2: SGHVS and FQNEAQ. CDR3 length: 14 residues. With 1 base removed from V and 0 bases from J, the gap between germline ends came to 6 bases. In DNA form, the CDR3 reads TGTGCCAGCAGCTTAGATGATATGAACACTGAAGCTTTCTTT. This codes for CASSLDDMNTEAFF.

The chain carries TRBV6-6 and TRBJ1-1; the D gene is possibly TRBD1 (6 bases). The CDR3 is 15 amino acids. Deletions cut 5 bases from V and 2 bases from J, with 15 bases between. Looked up from germline, CDR1 is MNHNY and CDR2 is SVGAGI (reference sequence). CDR3 sequence (DNA): TGTGCCAGCAGTGGCCGGACAGCGGTAAACACTGAAGCTTTCTTT. Its protein is CASSGRTAVNTEAFF.

The chain recombines TRBV25-1 with TRBJ2-7; perhaps D is TRBD1 or TRBD2 (6 bases each). Trimming pared 6 bases from V and 7 bases from J, leaving 25 bases between. This CDR3 has 16 amino acids. Germline values: CDR1 MGHDK, CDR2 SYGVNS. The CDR3 is CASSTFGGRRLDEQYF. In DNA form, the CDR3 reads TGTGCCAGCAGCACGTTCGGGGGCAGGAGGCTCGATGAGCAGTACTTC.

This sequence joins TRBV29-1 and TRBJ1-4; 10 bases fit TRBD1. Per the germline V gene, CDR1 is SQVTM and CDR2 is ANQGSEA. V lost 7 bases and J lost 0; bases outside the gene matches: 2. The CDR3 is 14 amino acids. The CDR3 here is CSAGQGATNEKLFF. CDR3 nucleotide sequence: TGCAGCGCCGGACAGGGGGCAACTAATGAAAAACTGTTTTTT.

The chain links TRBV6-5 to TRBJ1-1; D gene ambiguous. V was shortened by 4 bases and J by 1 base, with 10 bases between the two germline ends. The CDR3 spans 14 residues. Per germline, CDR1 MNHEY and CDR2 SVGAGI. The CDR3 nucleotides read TGTGCCAGCAGTTTGCTGGGATGGAACACTGAAGCTTTCTTT. Translated: CASSLLGWNTEAFF.

This clonotype appeared many times. The rearrangement links TRBV20-1 to TRBJ2-2; D unclear. Germline-derived CDR1 and CDR2 are DFQATT and SNEGSKA (reference sequence). CDR3 length: 12 amino acids. V lost 6 bases and J lost 7, with 12 bases in between. CDR3 protein: CSAKHRSGELFF. The CDR3 region has the DNA TGCAGTGCCAAACACCGGAGCGGGGAGCTGTTTTTT.